The 21 T cell receptor beta chains below come from one sample, sequenced in a study of CD8+CD57+ T cells in acquired aplastic anemia. By flow cytometry, patients selected for sequencing had shown an expansion of CD8+CD57+ cells. Genomic DNA provided the template from which TCR beta VDJ and CDR3 profiles were obtained. TCRdb analysed the reads with MiXCR anew, one entry per CDR3 protein. This table holds 95,000 to 150,000 distinct CDR3 sequences, about 50% found once. The specimen sequenced was sorted CD4+, CD8+, or CD8+CD57+ T cells (not recorded which) from PBMCs. The receptors were gathered from a human donor with aplastic anemia.

The chain is built from TRBV15 and TRBJ1-1, with D hard to call. V shed 0 bases and J shed 0 bases, with 2 bases lying between them. The germline V gene has CDR1 LNHNV and CDR2 YYDKDF (reference sequence). The CDR3 is 13 amino acids. The CDR3 DNA reads as TGTGCCACCAGCAGAGACGTGAACACTGAAGCTTTCTTT. This codes for CATSRDVNTEAFF.

This clonotype was picked up a small number of times. The gene calls are TRBV6-1 and TRBJ1-5, with TRBD1 as a possible D gene (6 bases). Germline-derived CDR1 and CDR2 are MNHNS and SASEGT. The CDR3 is 17 residues long. The V gene lost 6 bases and the J gene lost 4 bases, with 22 bases spanning the gap. The CDR3 nucleotides are TGTGCCAGCAGCCCTTCGGTCAGGGGAGACGGGAATCAGCCCCAGCATTTT. Amino acids: CASSPSVRGDGNQPQHF.

In this sample, this clonotype turned up many times. The chain has TRBV9 and TRBJ1-2; a possible D gene is TRBD1 (5 bases). The germline V gene has CDR1 SGDLS and CDR2 YYNGEE. CDR3 length: 15 amino acids. The V gene lost 3 bases and the J gene lost 4 bases, with 16 bases spanning the gap. CDR3 region: CASSANRDGAYGYTF. DNA for the CDR3: TGTGCCAGCAGCGCGAACCGGGACGGAGCCTATGGCTACACCTTC.

This clonotype was seen ten or more times. The chain employs TRBV19 and TRBJ1-1; D is undetermined. V lost 2 bases to trimming and J lost 2 bases, with 6 bases between them. The germline CDR1 and CDR2 sequences are LNHDA and SQIVND (reference sequence). The CDR3 is 13 residues long. CDR3 sequence reads: CASSIRVNTEAFF. As DNA, the CDR3 is TGTGCCAGTAGTATAAGGGTAAACACTGAAGCTTTCTTT.

This clonotype was observed many times. This rearrangement joins TRBV15 to TRBJ2-5; D is tentatively TRBD1 or TRBD2 (5 bases each). Trimming took off 1 base at V and 5 bases at J, with 14 bases between the two ends. The CDR3 covers 15 residues. Germline CDR1 and CDR2: LNHNV and YYDKDF (reference sequence). CDR3 protein: CATSRVGEGTETQYF. CDR3 bases: TGTGCCACCAGCAGAGTAGGTGAAGGGACGGAGACCCAGTACTTC.

This clonotype was recorded a few times. This chain links TRBV12-3 or TRBV12-4 with TRBJ1-1; the D gene is possibly TRBD1 (5 bases). V was cut by 4 bases and J by 5 bases, with 29 bases left in between. This CDR3 has 19 amino acids. Here the CDR3 DNA reads TGTGCCAGCAGTTCCCGCTCACGGAGAACACCGTTCGAGGGGACTGAAGCTTTCTTT. Translated, it gives CASSSRSRRTPFEGTEAFF.

Many counts were recorded for this clonotype. The rearrangement uses TRBV10-3 and TRBJ2-7, with a possible D match to TRBD1 (5 bases). Trimming shortened V by 3 bases and J by 0 bases, and 9 bases separated the two germline ends. This CDR3 region has 14 residues. The germline CDR1 and CDR2 sequences are ENHRY and SYGVKD. The CDR3 DNA reads as TGTGCCATCAGTGAAATGACAGACTCCTACGAGCAGTACTTC. It translates to CAISEMTDSYEQYF.

The chain employs TRBV7-8 and TRBJ2-7; 7 bases align to TRBD1. CDR1 and CDR2 (germline): SGHVS, FQNEAQ. The J segment lost 3 bases and the V segment lost 5 bases, leaving 7 bases of the junction unmatched. This CDR3 is built from 14 residues. This chain's CDR3 is CASSEGTVIYEQYF. As DNA, the CDR3 is TGTGCCAGCAGCGAGGGGACAGTGATCTACGAGCAGTACTTC.

This chain links TRBV19 with TRBJ2-7, with D possibly matching TRBD1 (6 bases). The CDR3 length is 13 residues. The germline gives CDR1 LNHDA, CDR2 SQIVND (reference sequence). Between the trimmed V and J ends, which lost 5 bases and 3 bases, there was a span of 11 bases. CDR3 protein: CASSPGTNYEQYF. Written as DNA, the CDR3 is TGTGCCAGTAGTCCCGGGACAAACTACGAGCAGTACTTC.

This clonotype appeared a single time. The V gene is TRBV9, the J gene TRBJ1-4; no reliable D call. This CDR3 region has 15 residues. Germline CDR1 SGDLS, CDR2 YYNGEE. With 7 bases removed from V and 2 bases from J, the gap between germline ends came to 15 bases. This chain's CDR3 is CASGRAVNTNEKLFF. The CDR3 DNA reads TGTGCCAGCGGGAGGGCAGTCAATACTAATGAAAAACTGTTTTTT.

This clonotype was observed many times. The chain combines TRBV7-2 with TRBJ2-5, with 8 bases lining up with TRBD1. Germline loops: CDR1 SGHTA, CDR2 FQGNSA. CDR3 length: 16 amino acids. V lost 1 base, J lost 4 bases, and 8 bases stayed unmatched. CDR3 residues: CASSLDPGGIGETQYF. In nucleotides, the CDR3 is TGTGCCAGCAGCTTAGATCCAGGGGGCATCGGAGAGACCCAGTACTTC. The entire variable domain, with the rest obtained from reference TRBV7-2 and TRBJ2-5, is as follows: GAGVSQSPSNKVTEKGKDVELRCDPISGHTALYWYRQSLGQGLEFLIYFQGNSAPDKSGLPSDRFSAERTGGSVSTLTIQRTQQEDSAVYLCASSLDPGGIGETQYFGPGTRLLVL.

This clonotype was counted many times. This rearrangement joins TRBV5-6 to TRBJ2-7, with 7 bases matching TRBD1. CDR3 size: 15 residues. With 2 bases clipped from V and 7 bases from J, the junction kept 12 bases outside the gene matches. The germline CDR1 and CDR2 sequences are SGHDT and YYEEEE. CDR3 residues: CASSFFSDRVGEQYF. The CDR3, as DNA: TGTGCCAGCAGCTTTTTTTCCGACAGGGTAGGGGAGCAGTACTTC.

There are a few counts of this clonotype. The chain couples TRBV7-3 to TRBJ2-5; 10 bases are a match to TRBD2. Germline-derived CDR1 and CDR2 are SGHTA and FQGTGA. The CDR3 spans 15 residues. The junction had 3 bases not matched to a gene; V was cut back by 2 bases and J by 3 bases. CDR3 in amino acids: CASSLVGLAEETQYF. CDR3 nucleotides: TGTGCCAGCAGCTTAGTCGGACTAGCGGAAGAGACCCAGTACTTC. The variable domain in full, completed from reference TRBV7-3 and TRBJ2-5, reads GAGVSQTPSNKVTEKGKYVELRCDPISGHTALYWYRQSLGQGPEFLIYFQGTGAADDSGLPNDRFFAVRPEGSVSTLKIQRTERGDSAVYLCASSLVGLAEETQYFGPGTRLLVL.

The chain carries TRBV7-9 and TRBJ2-1, with D perhaps being TRBD1 or TRBD2 (5 bases each). V lost 10 bases to trimming and J lost 6 bases, with 10 bases between them. This CDR3 comprises 11 residues. The V gene's germline CDR1 is SEHNR and CDR2 FQNEAQ (reference sequence). The chain's CDR3 is CATGLTNEQFF. CDR3 coding DNA: TGTGCCACGGGGCTGACCAATGAGCAGTTCTTC.

This clonotype was seen repeatedly, ten times or more. The genes are TRBV20-1 and TRBJ2-7; D may be TRBD2 (5 bases). The CDR3 runs to 15 residues. The V gene lost 0 bases and the J gene lost 5 bases, with 17 bases spanning the gap. Per germline, CDR1 DFQATT and CDR2 SNEGSKA (reference sequence). The CDR3 spells CSARDRSGSLDEQYF. The CDR3 DNA reads TGCAGTGCTAGAGATCGTTCGGGGTCCCTGGACGAGCAGTACTTC.

In this sample, this clonotype turned up a few times. The rearrangement links TRBV2 to TRBJ2-7; possibly TRBD1 for D (6 bases). From germline, CDR1 is SNHLY and CDR2 FYNNEI. With 5 bases removed from V and 7 bases from J, the gap between germline ends came to 15 bases. CDR3 size: 13 residues. The CDR3 DNA is TGTGCCAGCAGTCCCCATAAAAGGGGGGAGCAGTACTTC. Translated, it gives CASSPHKRGEQYF.

V is TRBV7-6 and J is TRBJ1-3; D gene unclear. The germline gives CDR1 SGHVS, CDR2 FNYEAQ. CDR3 length: 13 amino acids. With 6 bases removed from V and 1 base from J, the gap between germline ends came to 7 bases. In DNA, the CDR3 is TGTGCCAGCAGTTCCTCGTCTGGAAACACCATATATTTT. Translating it yields CASSSSSGNTIYF.

CDR3 DNA: TGTGCCAGCAGTTCGACAGGGGGCTCCTACGAGCAGTACTTC. Translating it yields CASSSTGGSYEQYF. The chain links TRBV28 to TRBJ2-7; 9 positions agree with TRBD1. Germline trimming cut 4 bases from V and 0 bases from J; bases unmatched to any gene: 1. CDR1 and CDR2 from the germline V gene are MDHEN and SYDVKM. CDR3 length equals 14 residues. The variable domain in full, completed from reference TRBV28 and TRBJ2-7, reads DVKVTQSSRYLVKRTGEKVFLECVQDMDHENMFWYRQDPGLGLRLIYFSYDVKMKEKGDIPEGYSVSREKKERFSLILESASTNQTSMYLCASSSTGGSYEQYFGPGTRLTVT.

This clonotype was seen a few times. The chain uses TRBV4-2 and TRBJ2-3; 11 nucleotides align to TRBD2. The CDR3 runs 18 residues. In germline, CDR1 is LGHNA, CDR2 YNFKEQ. Losses at the gene ends were 1 base for V and 5 bases for J; bases not matched to a gene: 11. This CDR3 is CASSQAASGRIFQDTQYF. CDR3 nucleotide sequence: TGTGCCAGCAGCCAAGCGGCTAGCGGGAGGATCTTCCAAGATACGCAGTATTTT.

This clonotype was counted between two and nine times. V and J are TRBV9 and TRBJ1-1, with D perhaps matching TRBD1 (5 bases). The germline CDR1 and CDR2 sequences are SGDLS and YYNGEE. V lost 4 bases, J lost 5 bases, and 15 bases lay in between. There are 14 residues in the CDR3. The CDR3 region has the DNA TGTGCCAGCAGCCCCGCAGGGAAGCGGACTGAAGCTTTCTTT. Amino acid sequence: CASSPAGKRTEAFF.

This clonotype showed up just a few times. This chain joins TRBV15 and TRBJ2-5; D ambiguous. Germline CDR1 reads LNHNV; CDR2 reads YYDKDF (reference sequence). The germline V and J ends were trimmed by 0 bases and 5 bases, with 10 bases remaining between them. The CDR3 covers 14 residues. The CDR3 reads CATSRDGPFETQYF. CDR3 in DNA: TGTGCCACCAGCAGAGATGGGCCGTTCGAGACCCAGTACTTC.